Below, 8 T cell receptor beta chains from the same sample are listed, as sequenced in a study of cytomegalovirus exposure and HLA in healthy donors. Using immunoSEQ multiplex PCR, the repertoire was profiled, and TCRdb retains in-frame clones only, with some absent. The table shows 70,000 or so clones, with approximately 95% occurring only once. Sequenced material: PBMCs. The receptors come from a young man in good health and CMV-seropositive.

This chain connects TRBV5-8 to TRBJ2-5, with 10 positions matching TRBD2. With V trimmed by 5 bases and J by 3 bases, 4 bases remained unmatched. The CDR3 is 14 residues long. Germline V CDR1 and CDR2: SGHTS, YDEGEE. For the CDR3, the DNA is TGTGCCAGCAGTCAAGGACTAGCGGAAGAGACCCAGTACTTC. Its translation is CASSQGLAEETQYF.

The chain links TRBV7-9 to TRBJ2-5; 11 bases align to TRBD2. Germline trimming cut 5 bases from V and 1 base from J; bases unmatched to any gene: 6. CDR3 length: 16 amino acids. CDR1 is SEHNR and CDR2 is FQNEAQ in the germline V gene (reference sequence). CDR3 DNA: TGTGCCAGCAGCCCCCGGGGGACTAGCGGCCAAGAGACCCAGTACTTC. The encoded protein is CASSPRGTSGQETQYF. Variable domain in full (rest from reference TRBV7-9 and TRBJ2-5): DTGVSQNPRHKITKRGQNVTFRCDPISEHNRLYWYRQTLGQGPEFLTYFQNEAQLEKSRLLSDRFSAERPKGSFSTLEIQRTEQGDSAMYLCASSPRGTSGQETQYFGPGTRLLVL.

The chain joins TRBV4-1 to TRBJ2-1, with TRBD2 identical over 10 bases. In germline, CDR1 is MGHRA, CDR2 YSYEKL. Trimming removed 4 bases from V and 2 bases from J; junction bases left unmatched: 5. The CDR3 spans 16 residues. The CDR3 loop is CASSPQGLAPYNEQFF. CDR3 DNA sequence: TGCGCCAGCAGCCCCCAGGGACTAGCGCCCTACAATGAGCAGTTCTTC.

This clone rates as medium-sized (0.01 to 0.1%). The gene calls are TRBV13 and TRBJ2-7; TRBD1 matches 7 bases. Germline values: CDR1 PRHDT, CDR2 FYEKMQ (reference sequence). This CDR3 has 16 residues. The J segment lost 2 bases and the V segment lost 4 bases, leaving 11 bases of the junction unmatched. The CDR3 sequence is CASSSTRDSSPYEQYF. The CDR3 nucleotides read TGTGCCAGCAGCTCGACCCGGGACAGCAGTCCCTACGAGCAGTACTTC.

The rearrangement links TRBV27 to TRBJ2-7; weak D call: TRBD1 (7 bases). CDR3 length: 15 residues. Germline V gene lookup returns CDR1 MNHEY and CDR2 SMNVEV (reference sequence). Trimming left V 8 bases short and J 0 bases short, with 17 bases between. The CDR3 here is CASASEGAYSYEQYF. For the CDR3, the DNA is TGTGCCAGCGCCTCGGAGGGGGCTTACTCCTACGAGCAGTACTTC.

The CDR3 is CASSQTGSGYTF. In DNA form, the CDR3 reads TGTGCCAGCAGTCAGACAGGGTCTGGCTACACCTTC. V gene TRBV6-1 combines with J gene TRBJ1-2; 7 positions match TRBD1. Per the germline V gene, CDR1 is MNHNS and CDR2 is SASEGT. The CDR3 spans 12 residues. With 5 bases clipped from V and 7 bases from J, the junction kept 4 bases outside the gene matches.

The chain carries TRBV2 and TRBJ1-1; perhaps TRBD1 as D (6 bases). Looked up from germline, CDR1 is SNHLY and CDR2 is FYNNEI. Trimming cost V 8 bases and J 5 bases, with 18 bases left between them. The length of the CDR3 is 14 residues. CDR3 DNA: TGTGCCAGCCTGGAGAGGGGGAGTTGGACTGAAGCTTTCTTT. It encodes CASLERGSWTEAFF. The full variable domain, its missing parts supplied by reference TRBV2 and TRBJ1-1, is EPEVTQTPSHQVTQMGQEVILRCVPISNHLYFYWYRQILGQKVEFLVSFYNNEISEKSEIFDDQFSVERPDGSNFTLKIRSTKLEDSAMYFCASLERGSWTEAFFGQGTRLTVV.

The chain has TRBV11-1 and TRBJ2-2, with 11 nucleotides matching TRBD2. CDR1 is SGHAT, CDR2 FQDESV, per germline (reference sequence). V gave up 1 base and J gave up 6 bases; unmatched junction bases: 4. The CDR3 runs to 16 residues. Here the CDR3 reads CASSLVLAGVSGELFF. For the CDR3, the DNA is TGTGCCAGCAGCTTAGTACTAGCGGGAGTATCCGGGGAGCTGTTTTTT.